A selection of T cell receptor beta chains follows, all from one sample in a study of T cell responses to AZD1222 COVID-19 vaccine. Measured with immunoSEQ multiplex PCR; TCRdb has only the in-frame clones, and not every one. The data show around 170,000 clones, with 75% to 95% seen just once and 4% to 5.5% held by the top ten. Sample: peripheral blood, taken on day 0 of AZD1222 vaccination. The receptors derive from an adult in good health. The CDR3 runs from the conserved cysteine through the conserved F or W. A D gene is named only where the DNA matches it firmly. Size is omitted from some rows. Given values are once, few, many or a class for expanded clones.

TRBV5-1	once	TRBD1	TRBJ1-4	CASSPGGADEKLFF	TGCGCCAGCAGCCCAGGGGGCGCGGATGAAAAACTGTTTTTT
TRBV24-1	few	TRBD2	TRBJ2-1	CATSDWTSGDNEQFF	TGTGCCACCAGTGATTGGACTAGCGGAGACAATGAGCAGTTCTTC
TRBV7-3	NA	TRBD1	TRBJ1-2	CASSPQGAGGYTF	TGTGCCAGCAGCCCACAGGGGGCGGGAGGCTACACCTTC
TRBV18	NA	NA	TRBJ2-1	CASSRDLSSYNEQFF	TGTGCCAGCTCACGAGACCTGAGCTCCTACAATGAGCAGTTCTTC
TRBV27	NA	NA	TRBJ2-2	CASSLSRLTGELFF	TGTGCCAGCAGTTTATCCCGCCTCACCGGGGAGCTGTTTTTT
TRBV12-5	NA	TRBD1	TRBJ1-5	CASVPPFGQGLDQPQHF	TGTGCTAGTGTTCCCCCTTTCGGACAGGGGTTGGATCAGCCCCAGCATTTT
TRBV19	few	NA	TRBJ1-3	CASRVNPSGNTIYF	TGTGCCAGTCGAGTGAACCCCTCTGGAAACACCATATATTTT
TRBV5-1	NA	TRBD2	TRBJ2-5	CASSQNSGAGETQYF	TGCGCCAGCAGCCAGAATAGCGGGGCAGGGGAGACCCAGTACTTC
TRBV21-1	NA	NA	TRBJ2-7	CASDRGLSYEQYF	TGTGCCAGTGACAGGGGGCTCTCCTACGAGCAGTACTTC
TRBV28	NA	NA	TRBJ1-1	CASSLIKGSEAFF	TGTGCCAGCAGTTTAATTAAGGGTAGCGAAGCTTTCTTT
TRBV7-3	NA	NA	TRBJ2-1	CASSLSPGLYNEQFF	TGTGCCAGCAGCTTAAGCCCCGGACTTTACAATGAGCAGTTCTTC
TRBV2	NA	TRBD2	TRBJ2-1	CASSEVGEPGLASYEQFF	TGTGCCAGCAGTGAAGTGGGGGAACCGGGACTAGCCTCATATGAGCAGTTCTTC
TRBV7-3	NA	TRBD2	TRBJ2-3	CASSLQPLAGSAQYF	TGTGCCAGCAGCTTACAGCCCCTAGCGGGTAGTGCGCAGTATTTT
TRBV10-3	NA	TRBD2	TRBJ2-1	CAISGTSGTGDNEQFF	TGTGCCATCAGTGGGACTAGCGGGACTGGCGACAATGAGCAGTTCTTC
TRBV28	NA	TRBD1	TRBJ2-7	CASSEGQGLYEQYF	TGTGCCAGCAGTGAGGGACAGGGACTCTACGAGCAGTACTTC
TRBV6-1	NA	NA	TRBJ1-6	CASSDIITQSANSPLHF	TGTGCCAGCAGTGATATTATTACCCAGTCGGCTAATTCACCCCTCCACTTT
TRBV10-3	NA	NA	TRBJ2-3	CAISQKGGLSTDTQYF	TGTGCCATCAGTCAAAAGGGGGGGTTGAGCACAGATACGCAGTATTTT
TRBV5-1	NA	NA	TRBJ1-2	CASSYRQSGDGYTF	TGCGCCAGCAGCTACCGACAGTCCGGGGATGGCTACACCTTC
TRBV2	NA	NA	TRBJ2-5	CASSGGFATQYF	TGTGCCAGCAGTGGGGGGTTCGCGACCCAGTACTTC
TRBV18	NA	NA	TRBJ2-6	CASSPLPLWTNDLTF	TGTGCCAGCTCACCCCTCCCCCTTTGGACCAACGACCTGACTTTC
TRBV18	NA	NA	TRBJ1-2	CASSPTGTPVGPYGYTF	TGTGCCAGCTCTCCAACCGGGACCCCCGTGGGTCCCTATGGCTACACCTTC
TRBV30	NA	NA	TRBJ1-5	CAWSRNPYDQPQHF	TGTGCCTGGAGCCGGAACCCTTATGATCAGCCCCAGCATTTT
TRBV7-7	NA	TRBD2	TRBJ2-1	CASSLELAGGEDEQFF	TGTGCTAGCAGCTTAGAGTTAGCGGGGGGTGAGGATGAGCAGTTCTTC
TRBV28	NA	TRBD1	TRBJ2-7	CASSLVGRWGQGVSTGAYEQYF	TGTGCCAGCAGTCTTGTAGGGAGGTGGGGACAGGGAGTTTCAACAGGGGCCTACGAGCAGTACTTC
TRBV24-1	NA	NA	TRBJ2-7	CATSDERPGAVQYF	TGTGCCACCAGTGACGAACGGCCAGGGGCCGTGCAGTACTTC
TRBV6-2/TRBV6-3	NA	NA	TRBJ2-3	CASSSLASPMVDTQYF	TGTGCCAGCAGTTCCTTAGCCTCTCCTATGGTTGATACGCAGTATTTT
TRBV30	NA	NA	TRBJ2-1	CAWSVSQGNEQFF	TGTGCCTGGAGTGTTTCCCAGGGCAATGAGCAGTTCTTC
TRBV28	NA	NA	TRBJ2-7	CASRITGTSYEQYF	TGTGCCAGCAGGATCACGGGGACATCCTACGAGCAGTACTTC
TRBV9	NA	NA	TRBJ1-6	CASSVAGVNSPLHF	TGTGCCAGCAGCGTAGCTGGGGTGAATTCACCCCTCCACTTT
TRBV2	NA	NA	TRBJ2-3	CASSVDTDTQYF	TGTGCCAGCAGTGTAGACACAGATACGCAGTATTTT
TRBV18	NA	TRBD2	TRBJ2-1	CASSPPSTSGPINYNEQFF	TGTGCCAGCTCACCACCGTCGACTAGCGGGCCAATAAACTACAATGAGCAGTTCTTC
TRBV28	once	NA	TRBJ1-1	CASSASLGGEWVTEAFF	TGTGCCAGCAGCGCCAGCCTTGGGGGCGAATGGGTCACTGAAGCTTTCTTT
TRBV2	NA	NA	TRBJ2-2	CASSADLGTGELFF	TGTGCCAGCAGTGCCGACCTAGGGACCGGGGAGCTGTTTTTT
TRBV4-1	NA	NA	TRBJ2-2	CASSQDGGTLGPFF	TGCGCCAGCAGCCAAGACGGGGGAACCCTGGGTCCTTTTTTT
TRBV5-1	NA	NA	TRBJ1-2	CASSLWGYPSDLYGYTF	TGCGCCAGCAGCTTGTGGGGCTATCCATCCGACCTCTATGGCTACACCTTC
TRBV6-4	once	NA	TRBJ1-6	CATPRRVNSPLHF	TGTGCCACCCCAAGGCGGGTTAATTCACCCCTCCACTTT
TRBV28	few	NA	TRBJ1-5	CASSLRGYSNQPQHF	TGTGCCAGCAGTCTCCGAGGGTATAGCAATCAGCCCCAGCATTTT
TRBV27	NA	NA	TRBJ2-1	CASSPRPPSSYNEQFF	TGTGCCAGCAGTCCTCGACCCCCGAGCTCCTACAATGAGCAGTTCTTC
TRBV24-1	once	TRBD2	TRBJ2-2	CATSDFRLAGEAGELFF	TGTGCCACCAGTGATTTCAGACTAGCGGGAGAGGCAGGGGAGCTGTTTTTT
TRBV3-1/TRBV3-2	NA	NA	TRBJ2-5	CASSPVWPYF	TGTGCCAGCAGCCCCGTCTGGCCGTACTTC
TRBV28	NA	TRBD1	TRBJ1-1	CASSGQEMNTEAFF	TGTGCCAGCAGTGGACAGGAAATGAACACTGAAGCTTTCTTT
TRBV28	NA	TRBD2	TRBJ2-7	CASTHSGRAREQYF	TGTGCCAGCACCCATAGCGGGAGGGCCCGGGAGCAGTACTTC
TRBV7-2	NA	NA	TRBJ2-7	CASSLARIAYEQYF	TGTGCCAGCAGCTTAGCGCGGATCGCCTACGAGCAGTACTTC
TRBV4-2	once	NA	TRBJ2-7	CASSQEEGGSYEQYF	TGTGCCAGCAGCCAGGAGGAGGGAGGATCCTACGAGCAGTACTTC
TRBV11-3	NA	NA	TRBJ2-5	CASSFEGLETQYF	TGTGCCAGCAGCTTCGAGGGATTGGAGACCCAGTACTTC
TRBV27	NA	TRBD1	TRBJ1-5	CASSLFRPRGVNNQPQHF	TGTGCCAGCAGTTTATTCCGGCCCAGGGGGGTAAACAATCAGCCCCAGCATTTT
TRBV24-1	NA	TRBD2	TRBJ2-2	CATSDPRSGELGTLFF	TGTGCCACCAGTGATCCCCGAAGCGGGGAGCTAGGAACGCTGTTTTTT
TRBV28	few	NA	TRBJ1-2	CASSLLRNSNYGYTF	TGTGCCAGCAGTTTATTACGGAACTCTAACTATGGCTACACCTTC